This T cell receptor (beta chain) was captured by sequencing in a study of human versus mouse CDR3 diversity and MHC coevolution. Study observations and caveats: Human T cells were selected on about 6 MHC II alleles.

Naive CD4 T cells, CD45RO-negative and CD62L-positive, were flow-sorted from PBMCs. To note about this clone: Antigen specificity is unknown.

Germline V gene data show CDR1 as LNHDA and CDR2 as SQIVND (reference sequence). Trimming pared 2 bases from V and 5 bases from J, leaving 4 bases between. The CDR3 contains 12 residues. The method was immunoSEQ multiplex PCR; TCRdb's version includes in-frame clones alone and lacks a portion of them. The sample records roughly 86,000 clones, around 95% being singletons. This sequence joins TRBV19 and TRBJ1-5; D unresolved. The TCR originated in a person aged 30 to 69 in good health. Sequenced sample: naive CD4+ T cells from blood. Described subset: CD45RO-negative CD62L-positive naive CD4 T cells. The CDR3: CASSISDQPQHF. The CDR3 region has the DNA TGTGCCAGTAGTATATCTGATCAGCCCCAGCATTTT.